The clone carrying this T cell receptor beta chain was seen a handful of times. Genomic DNA for unsorted samples, which was extracted with the QIAamp DNA Blood Mini kit, came from around 100 million PBMCs. The sequenced material, unsorted PBMC DNA, was run on ten immunoSEQ deep assay plates. Sequencing used immunoSEQ multiplex PCR; TCRdb keeps in-frame clones, though not all of them. This table holds fewer than 500,000 clones, 60% to 80% found once. This entry belongs to a study of shared clonotypes between healthy human individuals. The overall study: Those who served as donors were a couple of women and three men between the ages of 18 and 49.

The germline CDR1 and CDR2 sequences are LNHDA and SQIVND (reference sequence). Between the trimmed V and J ends, which lost 2 bases and 7 bases, there was a span of 9 bases. The CDR3 totals 13 residues. Sequencing was done on a sample of PBMCs. The rearrangement uses TRBV19 and TRBJ1-5; a possible D gene is TRBD1 (5 bases). The clonotype originates from a woman between 40 and 55 years old in good health. Some clones in this sample may be carry-over from other donors' samples. This CDR3 reads CASSIKWGQPQHF. The CDR3 DNA is TGTGCCAGTAGTATAAAGTGGGGGCAGCCCCAGCATTTT.